This T cell receptor beta chain emerged from a study of response to subunit inactivated influenza vaccine. Findings of the study overall: The authors proposed limited new T cell recruitment per seasonal influenza vaccination.

TCRdb processed the RT-PCR reads anew with MiXCR; each CDR3 protein has one entry. This sample has hundreds of thousands of distinct CDR3 sequences, with 14% found just once. With regard to this clonotype: Its antigen is undetermined.

CDR1 is SGHAT and CDR2 is FQNNGV in the germline V gene. V gave up 2 bases and J gave up 7 bases; unmatched junction bases: 21. The CDR3 extends over 19 amino acids. The rearrangement uses TRBV11-2 and TRBJ1-2; 8 bases match TRBD1. The sample was PBMCs from blood, taken approximately 15 days before vaccination. This sequence was found in a man aged 50-60 years who received an inactivated influenza vaccine. The CDR3 DNA reads TGTGCCAGCAGCTTATTCCGCCTACTCTCAGGGGGCTCGGATAGTGGCTACACCTTC. It translates to CASSLFRLLSGGSDSGYTF.